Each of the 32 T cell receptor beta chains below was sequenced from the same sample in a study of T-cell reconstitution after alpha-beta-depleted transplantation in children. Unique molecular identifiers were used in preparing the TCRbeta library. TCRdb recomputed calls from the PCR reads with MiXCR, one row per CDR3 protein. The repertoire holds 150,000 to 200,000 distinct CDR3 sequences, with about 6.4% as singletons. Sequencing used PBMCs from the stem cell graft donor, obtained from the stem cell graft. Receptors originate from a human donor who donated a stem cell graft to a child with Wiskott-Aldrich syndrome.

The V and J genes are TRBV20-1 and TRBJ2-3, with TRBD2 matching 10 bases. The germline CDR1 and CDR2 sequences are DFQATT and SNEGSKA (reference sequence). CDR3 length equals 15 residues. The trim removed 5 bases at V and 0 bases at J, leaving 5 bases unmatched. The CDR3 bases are TGCAGTGCTGGAAAGACTAGCGGGAGCACAGATACGCAGTATTTT. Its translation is CSAGKTSGSTDTQYF.

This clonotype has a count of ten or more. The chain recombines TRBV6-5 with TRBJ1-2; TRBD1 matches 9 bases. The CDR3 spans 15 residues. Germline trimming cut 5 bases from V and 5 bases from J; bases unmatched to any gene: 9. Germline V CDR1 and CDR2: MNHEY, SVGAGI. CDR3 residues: CASSPLTTGGYGYTF. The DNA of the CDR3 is TGTGCCAGCAGTCCACTGACGACAGGGGGATATGGCTACACCTTC.

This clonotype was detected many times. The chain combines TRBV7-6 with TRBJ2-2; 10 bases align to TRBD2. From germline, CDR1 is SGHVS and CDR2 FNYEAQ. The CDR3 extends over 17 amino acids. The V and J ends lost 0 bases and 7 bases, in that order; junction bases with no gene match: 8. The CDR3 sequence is CASSLAQRGGQDGELFF. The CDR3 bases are TGTGCCAGCAGCTTAGCCCAGCGGGGGGGCCAGGACGGGGAGCTGTTTTTT.

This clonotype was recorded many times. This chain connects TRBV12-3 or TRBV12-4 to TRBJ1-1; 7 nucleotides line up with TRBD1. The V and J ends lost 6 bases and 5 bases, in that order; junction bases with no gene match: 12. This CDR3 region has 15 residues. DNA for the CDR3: TGTGCCAGCAGCACCAGGGGGGGCCAGAAAACTGAAGCTTTCTTT. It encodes CASSTRGGQKTEAFF.

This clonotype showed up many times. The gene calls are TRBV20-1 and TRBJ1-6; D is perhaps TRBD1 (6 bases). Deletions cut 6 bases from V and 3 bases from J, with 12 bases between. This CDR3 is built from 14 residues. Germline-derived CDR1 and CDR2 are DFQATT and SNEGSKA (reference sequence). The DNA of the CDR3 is TGCAGTGCGCAAACAGGGAACTATAATTCACCCCTCCACTTT. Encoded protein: CSAQTGNYNSPLHF.

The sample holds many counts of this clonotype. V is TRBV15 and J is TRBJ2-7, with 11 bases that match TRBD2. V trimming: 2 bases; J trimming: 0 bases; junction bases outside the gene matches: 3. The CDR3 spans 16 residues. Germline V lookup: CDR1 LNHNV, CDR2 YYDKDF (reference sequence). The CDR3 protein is CATSRPSGGSSYEQYF. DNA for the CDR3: TGTGCCACCAGCAGACCTAGCGGGGGGAGCTCCTACGAGCAGTACTTC.

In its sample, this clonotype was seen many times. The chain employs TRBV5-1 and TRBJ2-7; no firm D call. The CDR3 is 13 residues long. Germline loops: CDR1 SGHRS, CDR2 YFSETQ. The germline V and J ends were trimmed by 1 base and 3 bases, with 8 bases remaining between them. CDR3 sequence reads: CASSLPPHYEQYF. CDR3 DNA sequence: TGCGCCAGCAGCTTGCCCCCCCACTACGAGCAGTACTTC. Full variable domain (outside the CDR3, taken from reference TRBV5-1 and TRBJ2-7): KAGVTQTPRYLIKTRGQQVTLSCSPISGHRSVSWYQQTPGQGLQFLFEYFSETQRNKGNFPGRFSGRQFSNSRSEMNVSTLELGDSALYLCASSLPPHYEQYFGPGTRLTVT.

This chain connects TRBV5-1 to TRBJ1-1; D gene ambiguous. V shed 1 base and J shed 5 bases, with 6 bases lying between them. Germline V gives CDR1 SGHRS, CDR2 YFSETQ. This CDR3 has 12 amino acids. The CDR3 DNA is TGCGCCAGCAGCTTGATTGGTACTGAAGCTTTCTTT. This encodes CASSLIGTEAFF.

CDR3 bases: TGCAGTGCTCCCGGGACAGCAAAAAACATTCAGTACTTC. Translation gives CSAPGTAKNIQYF. This chain connects TRBV20-1 to TRBJ2-4; 7 bases match TRBD1. In germline, CDR1 is DFQATT, CDR2 SNEGSKA (reference sequence). The CDR3 has 13 amino acids. V was pared by 5 bases and J by 4 bases, with 5 bases of the junction left unmatched.

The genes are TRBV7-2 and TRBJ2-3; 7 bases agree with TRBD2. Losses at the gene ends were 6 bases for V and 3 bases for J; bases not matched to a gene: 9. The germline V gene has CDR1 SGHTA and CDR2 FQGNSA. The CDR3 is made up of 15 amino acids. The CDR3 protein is CASSSFGLETDTQYF. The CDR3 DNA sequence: TGTGCCAGCAGTTCTTTCGGACTAGAGACAGATACGCAGTATTTT.

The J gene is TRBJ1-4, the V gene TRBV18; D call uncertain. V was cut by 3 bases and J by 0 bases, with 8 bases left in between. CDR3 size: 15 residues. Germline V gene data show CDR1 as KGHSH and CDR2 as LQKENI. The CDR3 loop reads CASSPRAATNEKLFF. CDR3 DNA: TGTGCCAGCTCACCGCGGGCAGCAACTAATGAAAAACTGTTTTTT.

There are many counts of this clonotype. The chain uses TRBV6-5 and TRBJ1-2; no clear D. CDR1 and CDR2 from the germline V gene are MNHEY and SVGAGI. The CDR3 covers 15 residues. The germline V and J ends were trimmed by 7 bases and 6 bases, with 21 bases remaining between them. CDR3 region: CASTSRAYTHDGYTF. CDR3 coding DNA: TGTGCCAGCACTTCTCGGGCTTACACACATGATGGCTACACCTTC.

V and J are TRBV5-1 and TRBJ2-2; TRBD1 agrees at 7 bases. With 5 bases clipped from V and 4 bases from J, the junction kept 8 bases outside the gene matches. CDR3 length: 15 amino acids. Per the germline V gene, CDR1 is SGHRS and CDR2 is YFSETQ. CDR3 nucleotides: TGCGCCAGCAGATCCGGGACAGTAATCACCGGGGAGCTGTTTTTT. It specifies CASRSGTVITGELFF.

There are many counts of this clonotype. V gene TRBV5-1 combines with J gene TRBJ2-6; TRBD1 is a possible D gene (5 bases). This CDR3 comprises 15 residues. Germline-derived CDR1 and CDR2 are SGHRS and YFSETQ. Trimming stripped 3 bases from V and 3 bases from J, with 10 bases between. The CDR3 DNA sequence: TGCGCCAGCAGCTCCCCAGGGCTTGGGGCCAACGTCCTGACTTTC. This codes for CASSSPGLGANVLTF.

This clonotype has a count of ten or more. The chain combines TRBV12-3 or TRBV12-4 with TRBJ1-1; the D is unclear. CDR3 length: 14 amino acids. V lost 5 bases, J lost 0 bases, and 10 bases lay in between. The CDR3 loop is CASSPQTLNTEAFF. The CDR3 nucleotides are TGTGCCAGCAGTCCACAGACATTGAACACTGAAGCTTTCTTT.

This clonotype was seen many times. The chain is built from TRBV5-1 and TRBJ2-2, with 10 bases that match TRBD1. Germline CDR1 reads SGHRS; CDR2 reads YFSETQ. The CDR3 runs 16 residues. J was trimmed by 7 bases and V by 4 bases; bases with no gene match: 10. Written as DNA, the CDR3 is TGCGCCAGCAGCAAGGGCGGGACAGGGGTCGACGGGGAGCTGTTTTTT. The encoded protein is CASSKGGTGVDGELFF.

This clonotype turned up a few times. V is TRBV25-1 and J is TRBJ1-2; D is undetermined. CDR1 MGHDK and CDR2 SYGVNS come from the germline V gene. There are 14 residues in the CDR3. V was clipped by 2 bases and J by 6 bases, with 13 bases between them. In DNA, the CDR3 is TGTGCCAGCAGTGAAGTGGGATACGAGAATGGCTACACCTTC. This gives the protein CASSEVGYENGYTF.

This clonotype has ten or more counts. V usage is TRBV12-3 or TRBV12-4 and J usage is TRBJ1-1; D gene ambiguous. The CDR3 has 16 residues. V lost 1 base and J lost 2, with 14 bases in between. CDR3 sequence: CASSLGGHRLNTEAFF. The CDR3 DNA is TGTGCCAGCAGTTTAGGAGGTCACAGATTAAACACTGAAGCTTTCTTT.

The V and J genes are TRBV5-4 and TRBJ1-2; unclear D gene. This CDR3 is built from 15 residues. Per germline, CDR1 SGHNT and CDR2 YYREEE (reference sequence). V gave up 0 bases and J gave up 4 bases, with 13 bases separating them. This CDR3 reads CASSLGVAEGYGYTF. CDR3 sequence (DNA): TGTGCCAGCAGCTTGGGGGTGGCGGAAGGCTATGGCTACACCTTC. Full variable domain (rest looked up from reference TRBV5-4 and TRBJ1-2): ETGVTQSPTHLIKTRGQQVTLRCSSQSGHNTVSWYQQALGQGPQFIFQYYREEENGRGNFPPRFSGLQFPNYSSELNVNALELDDSALYLCASSLGVAEGYGYTFGSGTRLTVV.

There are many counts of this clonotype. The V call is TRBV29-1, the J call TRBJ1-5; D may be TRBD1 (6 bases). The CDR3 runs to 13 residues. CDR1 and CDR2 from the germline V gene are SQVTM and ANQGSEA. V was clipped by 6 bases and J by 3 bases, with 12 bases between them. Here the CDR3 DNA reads TGCAGCGTAGGGGGGGGCGTCAATCAGCCCCAGCATTTT. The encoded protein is CSVGGGVNQPQHF.

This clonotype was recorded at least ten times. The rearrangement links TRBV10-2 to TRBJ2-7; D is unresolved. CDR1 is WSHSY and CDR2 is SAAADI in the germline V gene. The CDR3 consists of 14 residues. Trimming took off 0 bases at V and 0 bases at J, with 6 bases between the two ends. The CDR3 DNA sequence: TGCGCCAGCAGTGAGTCGGCAGACTCCTACGAGCAGTACTTC. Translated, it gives CASSESADSYEQYF.

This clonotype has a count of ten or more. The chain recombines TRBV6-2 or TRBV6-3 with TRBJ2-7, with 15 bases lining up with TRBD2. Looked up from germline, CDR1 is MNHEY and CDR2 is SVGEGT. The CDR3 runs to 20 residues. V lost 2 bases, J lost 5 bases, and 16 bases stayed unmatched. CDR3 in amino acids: CASSYASGGGLAGGSHEQYF. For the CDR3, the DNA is TGTGCCAGCAGTTACGCCTCAGGGGGCGGACTAGCGGGAGGGAGCCACGAGCAGTACTTC.

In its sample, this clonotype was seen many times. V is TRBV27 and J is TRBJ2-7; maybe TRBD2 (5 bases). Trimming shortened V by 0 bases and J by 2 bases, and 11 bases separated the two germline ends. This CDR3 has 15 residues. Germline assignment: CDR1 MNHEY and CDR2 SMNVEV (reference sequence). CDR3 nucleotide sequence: TGTGCCAGCAGTTTATCGATAGGACTGACCTACGAGCAGTACTTC. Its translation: CASSLSIGLTYEQYF.

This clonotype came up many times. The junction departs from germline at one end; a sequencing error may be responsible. This chain's CDR3 is CASSLRTGGSPEKYF. The CDR3 DNA sequence: TGTGCCAGCAGCCTACGGACAGGCGGGTCTCCCGAGAAGTACTTC. This chain joins TRBV7-9 and TRBJ2-7; the match to TRBD1 covers 7 bases. CDR3 length equals 15 residues. Germline V CDR1 and CDR2: SEHNR, FQNEAQ (reference sequence). Full variable domain (remainder filled in from reference TRBV7-9 and TRBJ2-7): DTGVSQNPRHKITKRGQNVTFRCDPISEHNRLYWYRQTLGQGPEFLTYFQNEAQLEKSRLLSDRFSAERPKGSFSTLEIQRTEQGDSAMYLCASSLRTGGSPEKYFGPGTRLTVT.

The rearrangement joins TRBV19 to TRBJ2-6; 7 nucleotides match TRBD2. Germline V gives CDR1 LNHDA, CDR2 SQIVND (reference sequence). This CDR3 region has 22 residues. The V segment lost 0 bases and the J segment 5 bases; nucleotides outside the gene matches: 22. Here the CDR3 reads CASSIDRKGSSPRGKRANVLTF. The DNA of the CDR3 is TGTGCCAGTAGTATAGATCGAAAGGGCAGCTCGCCGCGGGGGAAGAGGGCCAACGTCCTGACTTTC.

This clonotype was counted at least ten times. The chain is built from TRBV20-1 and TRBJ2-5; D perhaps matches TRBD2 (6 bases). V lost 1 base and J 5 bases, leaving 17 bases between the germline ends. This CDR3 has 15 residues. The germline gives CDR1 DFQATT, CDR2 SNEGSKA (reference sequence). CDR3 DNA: TGCAGTGCTAGAGGCCAACTAGCTCTCCGGGAGACCCAGTACTTC. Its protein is CSARGQLALRETQYF.

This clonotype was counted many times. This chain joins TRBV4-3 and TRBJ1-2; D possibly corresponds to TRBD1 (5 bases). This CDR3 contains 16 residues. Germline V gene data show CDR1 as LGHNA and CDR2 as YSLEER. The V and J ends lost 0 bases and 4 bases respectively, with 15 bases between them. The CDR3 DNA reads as TGCGCCAGCAGCCAAGATGAAGGGGAAATCCTCTATGGCTACACCTTC. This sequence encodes CASSQDEGEILYGYTF.

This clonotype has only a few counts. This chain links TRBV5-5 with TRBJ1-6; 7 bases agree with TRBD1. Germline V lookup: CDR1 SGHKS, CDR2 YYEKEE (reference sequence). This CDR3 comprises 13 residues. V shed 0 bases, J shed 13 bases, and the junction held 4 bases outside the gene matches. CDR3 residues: CASSLGQGYPLHF. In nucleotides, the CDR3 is TGTGCCAGCAGCTTGGGACAGGGATATCCCCTCCACTTT. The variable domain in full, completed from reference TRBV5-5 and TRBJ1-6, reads DAGVTQSPTHLIKTRGQQVTLRCSPISGHKSVSWYQQVLGQGPQFIFQYYEKEERGRGNFPDRFSARQFPNYSSELNVNALLLGDSALYLCASSLGQGYPLHFGNGTRLTVT.

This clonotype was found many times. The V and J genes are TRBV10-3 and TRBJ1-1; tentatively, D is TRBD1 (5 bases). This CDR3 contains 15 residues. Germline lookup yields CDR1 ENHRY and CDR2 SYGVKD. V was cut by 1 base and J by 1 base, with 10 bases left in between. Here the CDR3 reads CAISEWAGRNTEAFF. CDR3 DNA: TGTGCCATCAGTGAGTGGGCAGGGAGGAACACTGAAGCTTTCTTT.

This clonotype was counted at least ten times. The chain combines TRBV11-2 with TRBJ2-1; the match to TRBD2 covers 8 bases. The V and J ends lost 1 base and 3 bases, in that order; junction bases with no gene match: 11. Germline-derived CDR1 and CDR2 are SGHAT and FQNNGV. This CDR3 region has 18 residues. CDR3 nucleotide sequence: TGTGCCAGCAGCTTAGTCGGGGAGCGGGGGCCTTACTACAATGAGCAGTTCTTC. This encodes CASSLVGERGPYYNEQFF.

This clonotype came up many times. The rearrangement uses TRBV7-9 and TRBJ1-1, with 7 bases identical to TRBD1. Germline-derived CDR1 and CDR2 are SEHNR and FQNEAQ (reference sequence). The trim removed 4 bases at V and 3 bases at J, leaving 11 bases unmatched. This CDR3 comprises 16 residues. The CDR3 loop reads CASSSHEGAFDTEAFF. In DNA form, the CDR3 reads TGTGCCAGCAGCTCTCACGAGGGGGCATTTGACACTGAAGCTTTCTTT.

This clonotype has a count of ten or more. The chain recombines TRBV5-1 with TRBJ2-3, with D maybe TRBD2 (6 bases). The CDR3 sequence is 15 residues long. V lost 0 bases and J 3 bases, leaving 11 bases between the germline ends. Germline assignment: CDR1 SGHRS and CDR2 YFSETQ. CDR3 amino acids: CASSLEGTETDTQYF. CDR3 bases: TGCGCCAGCAGCTTGGAGGGGACTGAGACAGATACGCAGTATTTT. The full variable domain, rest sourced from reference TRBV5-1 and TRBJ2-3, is KAGVTQTPRYLIKTRGQQVTLSCSPISGHRSVSWYQQTPGQGLQFLFEYFSETQRNKGNFPGRFSGRQFSNSRSEMNVSTLELGDSALYLCASSLEGTETDTQYFGPGTRLTVL.